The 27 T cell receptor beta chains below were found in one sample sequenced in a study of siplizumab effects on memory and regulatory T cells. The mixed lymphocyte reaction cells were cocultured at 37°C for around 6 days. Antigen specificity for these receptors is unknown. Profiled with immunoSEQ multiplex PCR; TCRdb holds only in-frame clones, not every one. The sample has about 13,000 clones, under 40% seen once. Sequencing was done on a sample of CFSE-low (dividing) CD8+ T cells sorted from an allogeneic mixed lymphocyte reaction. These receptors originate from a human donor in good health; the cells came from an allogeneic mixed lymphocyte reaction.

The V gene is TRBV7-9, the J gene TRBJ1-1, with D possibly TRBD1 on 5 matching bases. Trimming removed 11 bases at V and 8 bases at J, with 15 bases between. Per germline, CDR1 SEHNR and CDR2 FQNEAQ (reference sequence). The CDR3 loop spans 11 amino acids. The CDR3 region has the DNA TGTGCCTGTGGGACCCCGGGGGAAGCTTTCTTT. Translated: CACGTPGEAFF.

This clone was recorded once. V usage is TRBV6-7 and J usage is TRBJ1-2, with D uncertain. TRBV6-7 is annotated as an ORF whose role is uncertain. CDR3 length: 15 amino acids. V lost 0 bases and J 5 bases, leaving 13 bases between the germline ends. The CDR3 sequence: CASSYSNPEAYGYTF. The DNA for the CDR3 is TGTGCCAGCAGTTACTCGAATCCGGAGGCATATGGCTACACCTTC.

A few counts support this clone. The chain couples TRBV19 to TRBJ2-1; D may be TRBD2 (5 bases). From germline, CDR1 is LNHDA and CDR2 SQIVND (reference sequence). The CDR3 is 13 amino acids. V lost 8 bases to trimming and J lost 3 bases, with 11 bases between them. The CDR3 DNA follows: TGTGCCAGTGAGAGCGGTTTCTACAATGAGCAGTTCTTC. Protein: CASESGFYNEQFF. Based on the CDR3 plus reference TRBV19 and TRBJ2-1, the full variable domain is DGGITQSPKYLFRKEGQNVTLSCEQNLNHDAMYWYRQDPGQGLRLIYYSQIVNDFQKGDIAEGYSVSREKKESFPLTVTSAQKNPTAFYLCASESGFYNEQFFGPGTRLTVL.

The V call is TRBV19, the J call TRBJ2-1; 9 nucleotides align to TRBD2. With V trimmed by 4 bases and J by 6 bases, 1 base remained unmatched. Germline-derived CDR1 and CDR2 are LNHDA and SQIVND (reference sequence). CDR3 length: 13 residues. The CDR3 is CASSTAGGNEQFF. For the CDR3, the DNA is TGTGCCAGTAGTACAGCGGGAGGCAATGAGCAGTTCTTC.

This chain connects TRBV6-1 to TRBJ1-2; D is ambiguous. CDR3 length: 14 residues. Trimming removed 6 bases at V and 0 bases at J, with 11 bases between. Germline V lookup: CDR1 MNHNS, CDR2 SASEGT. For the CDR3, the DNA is TGTGCCAGCAGACCGTTAATAACTAACTATGGCTACACCTTC. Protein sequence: CASRPLITNYGYTF.

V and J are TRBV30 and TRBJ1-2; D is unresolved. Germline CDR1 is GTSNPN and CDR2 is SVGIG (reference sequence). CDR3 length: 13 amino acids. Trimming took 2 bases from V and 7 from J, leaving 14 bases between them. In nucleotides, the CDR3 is TGTGCCTGGAGTCATCGGACTGGGTCTGGCTACACCTTC. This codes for CAWSHRTGSGYTF.

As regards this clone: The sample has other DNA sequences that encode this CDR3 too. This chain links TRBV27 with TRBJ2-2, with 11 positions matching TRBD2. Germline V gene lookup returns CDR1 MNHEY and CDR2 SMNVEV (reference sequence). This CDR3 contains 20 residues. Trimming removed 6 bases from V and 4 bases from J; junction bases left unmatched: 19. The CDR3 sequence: CASRPQTGTSGPGGTGELFF. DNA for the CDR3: TGTGCCAGCAGGCCACAGACCGGGACTAGCGGTCCGGGGGGCACCGGGGAGCTGTTTTTT.

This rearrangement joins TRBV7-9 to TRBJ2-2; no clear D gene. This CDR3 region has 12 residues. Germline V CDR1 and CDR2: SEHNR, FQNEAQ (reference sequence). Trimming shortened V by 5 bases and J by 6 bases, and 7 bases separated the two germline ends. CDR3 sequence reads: CASSPPPGELFF. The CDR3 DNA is TGTGCCAGCAGCCCACCCCCCGGGGAGCTGTTTTTT.

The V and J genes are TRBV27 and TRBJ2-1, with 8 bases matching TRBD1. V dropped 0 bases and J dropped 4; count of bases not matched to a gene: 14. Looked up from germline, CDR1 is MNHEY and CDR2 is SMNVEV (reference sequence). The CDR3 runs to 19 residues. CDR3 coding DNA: TGTGCCAGCAGTTTATCGGGGCAGGGGGCTACCTCGGGATACAATGAGCAGTTCTTC. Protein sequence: CASSLSGQGATSGYNEQFF.

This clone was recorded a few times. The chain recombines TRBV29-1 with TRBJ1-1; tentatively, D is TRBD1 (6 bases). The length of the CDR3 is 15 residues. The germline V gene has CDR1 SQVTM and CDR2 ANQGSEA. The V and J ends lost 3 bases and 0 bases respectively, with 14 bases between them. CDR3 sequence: CSVDNPQGLNTEAFF. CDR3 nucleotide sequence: TGCAGCGTTGACAACCCACAGGGCCTGAACACTGAAGCTTTCTTT.

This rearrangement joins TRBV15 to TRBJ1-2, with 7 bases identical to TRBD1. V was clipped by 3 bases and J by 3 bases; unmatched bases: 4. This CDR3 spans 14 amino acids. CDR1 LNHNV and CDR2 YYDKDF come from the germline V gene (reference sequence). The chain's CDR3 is CATSSSGQYYGYTF. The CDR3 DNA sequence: TGTGCCACCAGCAGCTCGGGACAGTACTATGGCTACACCTTC.

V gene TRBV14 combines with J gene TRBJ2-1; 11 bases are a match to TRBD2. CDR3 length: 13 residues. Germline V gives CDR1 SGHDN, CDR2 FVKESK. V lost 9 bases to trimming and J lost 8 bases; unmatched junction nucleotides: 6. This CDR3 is CASRLAGFYEQFF. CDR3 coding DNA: TGTGCCAGTCGACTAGCGGGATTTTATGAGCAGTTCTTC.

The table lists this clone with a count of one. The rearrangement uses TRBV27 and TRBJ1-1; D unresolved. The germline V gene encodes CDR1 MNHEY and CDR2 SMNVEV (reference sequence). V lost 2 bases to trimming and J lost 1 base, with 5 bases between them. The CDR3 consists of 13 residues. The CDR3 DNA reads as TGTGCCAGCAGTTTAGGAACGAACACTGAAGCTTTCTTT. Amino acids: CASSLGTNTEAFF.

CDR3 nucleotide sequence: TGCAGCGCCGTGCCAGTGACCTCCTACGAGCAGTACTTC. It encodes CSAVPVTSYEQYF. The chain joins TRBV29-1 to TRBJ2-7; D uncertain. CDR1 SQVTM and CDR2 ANQGSEA come from the germline V gene. The V end lost 7 bases, the J end lost 0 bases, and 13 bases lay between the germline ends. CDR3 size: 13 residues.

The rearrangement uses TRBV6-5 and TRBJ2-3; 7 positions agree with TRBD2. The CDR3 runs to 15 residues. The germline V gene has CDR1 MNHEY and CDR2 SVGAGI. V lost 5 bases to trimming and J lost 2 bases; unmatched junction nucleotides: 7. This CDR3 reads CASSPLAANTDTQYF. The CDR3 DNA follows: TGTGCCAGCAGTCCTCTAGCGGCGAACACAGATACGCAGTATTTT.

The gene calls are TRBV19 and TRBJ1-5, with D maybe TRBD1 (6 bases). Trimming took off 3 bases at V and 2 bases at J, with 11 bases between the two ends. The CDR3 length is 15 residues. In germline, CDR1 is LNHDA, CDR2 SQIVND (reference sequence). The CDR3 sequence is CASSIASGGNQPQHF. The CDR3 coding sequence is TGTGCCAGTAGTATCGCGTCAGGGGGCAATCAGCCCCAGCATTTT.

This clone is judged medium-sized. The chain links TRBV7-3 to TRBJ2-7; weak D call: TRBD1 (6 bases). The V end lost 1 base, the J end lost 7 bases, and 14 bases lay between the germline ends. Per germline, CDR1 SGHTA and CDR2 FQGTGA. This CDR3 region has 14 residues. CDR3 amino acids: CASSLMLGAGEQYF. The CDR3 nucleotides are TGTGCCAGCAGCTTAATGCTGGGGGCGGGTGAGCAGTACTTC.

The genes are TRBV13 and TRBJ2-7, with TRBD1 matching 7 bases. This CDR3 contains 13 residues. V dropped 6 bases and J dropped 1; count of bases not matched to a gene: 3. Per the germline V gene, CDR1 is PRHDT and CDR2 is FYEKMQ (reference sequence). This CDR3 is CASSWGQSYEQYF. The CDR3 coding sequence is TGTGCCAGCAGTTGGGGACAGTCCTACGAGCAGTACTTC.

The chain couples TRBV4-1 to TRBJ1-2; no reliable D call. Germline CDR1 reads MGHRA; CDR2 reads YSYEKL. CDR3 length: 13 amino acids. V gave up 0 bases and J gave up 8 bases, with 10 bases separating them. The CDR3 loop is CASSQENRRGYTF. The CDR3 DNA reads TGCGCCAGCAGCCAAGAAAATCGAAGAGGCTACACCTTC.

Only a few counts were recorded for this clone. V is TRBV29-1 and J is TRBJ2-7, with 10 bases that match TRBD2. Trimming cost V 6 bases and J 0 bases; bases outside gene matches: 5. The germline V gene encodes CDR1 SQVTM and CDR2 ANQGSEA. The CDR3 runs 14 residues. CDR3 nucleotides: TGCAGCGTGGTTCGACTAGCGGGCTCCTACGAGCAGTACTTC. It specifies CSVVRLAGSYEQYF.

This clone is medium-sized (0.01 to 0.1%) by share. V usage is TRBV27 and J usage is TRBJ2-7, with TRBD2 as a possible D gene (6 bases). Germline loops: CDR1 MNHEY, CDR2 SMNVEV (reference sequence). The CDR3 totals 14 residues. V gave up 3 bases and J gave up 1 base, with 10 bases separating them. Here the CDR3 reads CASSFLGGSYEQYF. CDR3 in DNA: TGTGCCAGCAGTTTCCTCGGGGGATCCTACGAGCAGTACTTC.

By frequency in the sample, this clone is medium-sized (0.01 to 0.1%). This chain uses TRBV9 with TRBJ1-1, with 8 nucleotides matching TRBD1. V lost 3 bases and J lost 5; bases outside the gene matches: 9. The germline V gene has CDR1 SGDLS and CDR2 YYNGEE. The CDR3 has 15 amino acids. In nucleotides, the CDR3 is TGTGCCAGCAGCGGCGGACAGGGAATGAGGACTGAAGCTTTCTTT. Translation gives CASSGGQGMRTEAFF.

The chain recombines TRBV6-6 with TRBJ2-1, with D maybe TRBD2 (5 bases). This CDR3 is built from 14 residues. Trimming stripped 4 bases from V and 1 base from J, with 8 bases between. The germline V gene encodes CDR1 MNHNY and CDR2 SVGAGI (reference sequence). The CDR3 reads CASSFRDSYNEQFF. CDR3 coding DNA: TGTGCCAGCAGTTTCCGGGATTCCTACAATGAGCAGTTCTTC.

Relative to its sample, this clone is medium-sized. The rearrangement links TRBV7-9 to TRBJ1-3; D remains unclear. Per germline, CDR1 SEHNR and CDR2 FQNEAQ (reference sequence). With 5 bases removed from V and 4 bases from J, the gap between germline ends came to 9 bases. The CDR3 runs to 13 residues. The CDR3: CASSPPLGNTIYF. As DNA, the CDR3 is TGTGCCAGCAGCCCCCCCCTCGGAAACACCATATATTTT.

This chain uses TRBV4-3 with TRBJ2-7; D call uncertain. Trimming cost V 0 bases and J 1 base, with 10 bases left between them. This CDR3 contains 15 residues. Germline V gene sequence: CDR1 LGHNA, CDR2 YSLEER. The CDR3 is CASSQDDGGSYEQYF. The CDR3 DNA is TGCGCCAGCAGCCAAGATGACGGTGGATCCTACGAGCAGTACTTC.

The CDR3 sequence: CASSLGGVSTEAFF. DNA of the CDR3: TGTGCCAGCAGCTTGGGAGGGGTGTCCACTGAAGCTTTCTTT. This sequence joins TRBV5-6 and TRBJ1-1, with a weak D call TRBD1 (5 bases). The germline V and J ends were trimmed by 0 bases and 4 bases, with 10 bases remaining between them. Germline V gene lookup returns CDR1 SGHDT and CDR2 YYEEEE. The CDR3 is 14 amino acids.

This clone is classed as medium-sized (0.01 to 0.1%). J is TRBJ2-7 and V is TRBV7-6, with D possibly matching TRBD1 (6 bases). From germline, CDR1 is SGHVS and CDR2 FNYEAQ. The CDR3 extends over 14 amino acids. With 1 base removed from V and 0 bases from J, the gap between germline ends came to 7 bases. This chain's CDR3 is CASSLEGGSYEQYF. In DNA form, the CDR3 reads TGTGCCAGCAGCTTAGAAGGGGGCTCCTACGAGCAGTACTTC.